This TCR beta chain was sequenced during a study of shared clonotypes between healthy human individuals. Study-wide background: Contributing individuals were a couple of females and a few males aged 18 to 49. The study used three CD4 naive, three CD4 memory, two CD8 naive and one CD8 memory plate per donor.

The table lists this clone with a count of one. At a deep level, the assay was run. This table comes from immunoSEQ multiplex PCR, and its TCRdb copy is limited to in-frame clones, with some not included. The profile shows about 2 million clones, 95% of them singletons. This CDR3 spans 18 amino acids. V lost 5 bases and J lost 2; bases outside the gene matches: 10. The V gene's germline CDR1 is MNHEY and CDR2 SMNVEV (reference sequence). Sequencing was performed on naive CD4+ T cells sorted from blood. Documented subset: CD45RA+ positively selected. The chain carries TRBV27 and TRBJ2-6; 9 bases match TRBD1. The sequence derives from a young man in good health. Here the CDR3 reads CASSAVQGAVAGANVLTF. The CDR3 coding sequence is TGTGCCAGCAGTGCGGTACAGGGGGCTGTAGCTGGGGCCAACGTCCTGACTTTC.